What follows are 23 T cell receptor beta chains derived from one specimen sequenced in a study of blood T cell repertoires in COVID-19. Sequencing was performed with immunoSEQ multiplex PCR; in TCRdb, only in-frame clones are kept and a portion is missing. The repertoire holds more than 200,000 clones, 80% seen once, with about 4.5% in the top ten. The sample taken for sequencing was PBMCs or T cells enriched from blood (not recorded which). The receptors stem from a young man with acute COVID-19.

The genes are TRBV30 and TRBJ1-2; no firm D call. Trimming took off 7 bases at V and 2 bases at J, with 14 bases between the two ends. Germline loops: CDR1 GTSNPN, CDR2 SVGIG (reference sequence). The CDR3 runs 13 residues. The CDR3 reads CASLPRPNYGYTF. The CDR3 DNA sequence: TGTGCCTCCCTCCCTAGACCGAACTATGGCTACACCTTC.

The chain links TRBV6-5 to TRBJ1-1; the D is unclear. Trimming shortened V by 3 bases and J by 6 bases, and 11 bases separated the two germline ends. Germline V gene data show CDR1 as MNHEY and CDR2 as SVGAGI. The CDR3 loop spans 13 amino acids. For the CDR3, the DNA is TGTGCCAGCAGTTATGATCTCCAGGCTGAAGCTTTCTTT. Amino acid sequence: CASSYDLQAEAFF.

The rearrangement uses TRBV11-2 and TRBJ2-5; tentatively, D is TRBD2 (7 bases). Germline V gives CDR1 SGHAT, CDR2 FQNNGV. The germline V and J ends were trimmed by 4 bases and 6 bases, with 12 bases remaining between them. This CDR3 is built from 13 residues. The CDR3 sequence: CASSSTGGQTQYF. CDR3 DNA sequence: TGTGCCAGCAGCTCCACGGGGGGCCAGACCCAGTACTTC.

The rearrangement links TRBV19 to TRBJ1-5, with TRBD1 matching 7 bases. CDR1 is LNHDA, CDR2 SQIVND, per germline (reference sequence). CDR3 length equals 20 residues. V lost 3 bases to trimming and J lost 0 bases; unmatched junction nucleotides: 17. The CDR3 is CASSISPPDRELYSNQPQHF. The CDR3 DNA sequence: TGTGCCAGTAGTATTTCACCCCCCGACAGGGAGCTGTATAGCAATCAGCCCCAGCATTTT.

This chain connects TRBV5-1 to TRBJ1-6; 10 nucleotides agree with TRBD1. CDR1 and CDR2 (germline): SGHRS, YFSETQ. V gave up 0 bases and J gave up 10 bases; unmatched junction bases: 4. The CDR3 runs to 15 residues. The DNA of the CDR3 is TGCGCCAGCAGCTTGGCCAGGGGACAGGGGTCACCCCTCCACTTT. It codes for CASSLARGQGSPLHF. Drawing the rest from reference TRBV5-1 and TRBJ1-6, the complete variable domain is KAGVTQTPRYLIKTRGQQVTLSCSPISGHRSVSWYQQTPGQGLQFLFEYFSETQRNKGNFPGRFSGRQFSNSRSEMNVSTLELGDSALYLCASSLARGQGSPLHFGNGTRLTVT.

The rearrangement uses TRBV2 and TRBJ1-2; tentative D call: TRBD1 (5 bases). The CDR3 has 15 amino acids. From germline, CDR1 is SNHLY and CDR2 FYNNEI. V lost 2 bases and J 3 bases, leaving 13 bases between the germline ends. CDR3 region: CASSEKGWGDYGYTF. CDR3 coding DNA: TGTGCCAGCAGTGAAAAAGGATGGGGCGACTATGGCTACACCTTC.

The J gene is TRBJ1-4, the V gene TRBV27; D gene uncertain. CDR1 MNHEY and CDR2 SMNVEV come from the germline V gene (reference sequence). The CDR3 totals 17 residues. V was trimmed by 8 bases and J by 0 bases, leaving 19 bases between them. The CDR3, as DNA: TGTGCCAGCGCCTCCGGGGTGACCCCTGCAACTAATGAAAAACTGTTTTTT. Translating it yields CASASGVTPATNEKLFF.

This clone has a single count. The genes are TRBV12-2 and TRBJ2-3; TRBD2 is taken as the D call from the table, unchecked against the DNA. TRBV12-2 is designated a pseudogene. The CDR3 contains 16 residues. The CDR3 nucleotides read TGTGCAAGTCGCTTAGGGTCTGGCAGGGCGGGGGATACGCAGTATTTT. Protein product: CASRLGSGRAGDTQYF.

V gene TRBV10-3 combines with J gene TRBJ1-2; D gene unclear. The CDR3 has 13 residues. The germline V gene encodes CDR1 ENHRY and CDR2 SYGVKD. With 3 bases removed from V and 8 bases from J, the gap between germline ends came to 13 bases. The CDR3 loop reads CAISEAAGGGYTF. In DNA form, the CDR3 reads TGTGCCATCAGTGAAGCGGCGGGCGGAGGCTACACCTTC.

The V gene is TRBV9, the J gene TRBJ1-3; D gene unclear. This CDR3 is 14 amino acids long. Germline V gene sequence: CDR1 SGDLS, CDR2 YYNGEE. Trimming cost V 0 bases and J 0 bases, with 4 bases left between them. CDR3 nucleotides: TGTGCCAGCAGCGTAGGGAGCTCTGGAAACACCATATATTTT. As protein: CASSVGSSGNTIYF. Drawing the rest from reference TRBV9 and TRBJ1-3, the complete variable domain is DSGVTQTPKHLITATGQRVTLRCSPRSGDLSVYWYQQSLDQGLQFLIQYYNGEERAKGNILERFSAQQFPDLHSELNLSSLELGDSALYFCASSVGSSGNTIYFGEGSWLTVV.

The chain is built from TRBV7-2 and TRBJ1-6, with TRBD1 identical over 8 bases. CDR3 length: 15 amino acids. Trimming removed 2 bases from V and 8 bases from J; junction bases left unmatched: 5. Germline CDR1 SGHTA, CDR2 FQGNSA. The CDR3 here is CASSLKDRVDSPLHF. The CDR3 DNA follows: TGTGCCAGCAGCTTAAAGGACAGGGTGGATTCACCCCTCCACTTT.

The CDR3, as DNA: TGTGCCAGCAGCAACTACAGGGTGGAAAACACCATATATTTT. It is translated as CASSNYRVENTIYF. V gene TRBV3-1 (or the pseudogene TRBV3-2) combines with J gene TRBJ1-3; tentative D call: TRBD1 (6 bases). V was pared by 5 bases and J by 6 bases, with 14 bases between. In germline, CDR1 is LGHDT, CDR2 YNNKEL (reference sequence). There are 14 residues in the CDR3.

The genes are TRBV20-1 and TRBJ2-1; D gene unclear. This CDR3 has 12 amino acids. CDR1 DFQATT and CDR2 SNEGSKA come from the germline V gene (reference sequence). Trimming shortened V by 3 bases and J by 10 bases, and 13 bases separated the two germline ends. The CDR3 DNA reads TGCAGTGCTAGTTCTATGGTCGGGGAGCAGTTCTTC. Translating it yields CSASSMVGEQFF.

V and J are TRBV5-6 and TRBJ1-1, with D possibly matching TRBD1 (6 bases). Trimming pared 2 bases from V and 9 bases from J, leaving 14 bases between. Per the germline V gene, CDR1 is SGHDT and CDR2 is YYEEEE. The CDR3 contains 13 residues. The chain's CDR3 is CASSLSQGRKAFF. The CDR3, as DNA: TGTGCCAGCAGCTTATCACAGGGACGTAAAGCTTTCTTT.

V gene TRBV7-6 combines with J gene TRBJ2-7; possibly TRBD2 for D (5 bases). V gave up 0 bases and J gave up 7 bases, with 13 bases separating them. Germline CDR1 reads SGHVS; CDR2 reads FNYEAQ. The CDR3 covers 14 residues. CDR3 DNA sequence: TGTGCCAGCAGCTTAGCGCGGGCAGCTAAAGAGCAGTACTTC. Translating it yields CASSLARAAKEQYF.

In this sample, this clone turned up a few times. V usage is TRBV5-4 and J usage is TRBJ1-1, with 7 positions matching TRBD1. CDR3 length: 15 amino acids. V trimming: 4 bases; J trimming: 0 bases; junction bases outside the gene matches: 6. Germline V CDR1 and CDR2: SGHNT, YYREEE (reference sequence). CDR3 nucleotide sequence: TGTGCCAGCAGCCGACAGGGTGCAATGAACACTGAAGCTTTCTTT. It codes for CASSRQGAMNTEAFF.

This CDR3 is CASSWSGDTEAFF. As DNA, the CDR3 is TGTGCCAGCAGTTGGTCGGGAGACACTGAAGCTTTCTTT. V gene TRBV12-3 or TRBV12-4 combines with J gene TRBJ1-1; D gene unclear. The CDR3 loop spans 13 amino acids. Trimming cost V 4 bases and J 3 bases, with 9 bases left between them.

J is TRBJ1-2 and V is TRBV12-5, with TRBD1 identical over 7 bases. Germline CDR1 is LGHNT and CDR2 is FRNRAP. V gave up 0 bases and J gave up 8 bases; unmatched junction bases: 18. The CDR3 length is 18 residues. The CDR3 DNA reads TGTGCTAGTGGTTTGGTACGCACCGGACAGGCCCCCAGGAGGGGCTACACCTTC. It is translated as CASGLVRTGQAPRRGYTF.

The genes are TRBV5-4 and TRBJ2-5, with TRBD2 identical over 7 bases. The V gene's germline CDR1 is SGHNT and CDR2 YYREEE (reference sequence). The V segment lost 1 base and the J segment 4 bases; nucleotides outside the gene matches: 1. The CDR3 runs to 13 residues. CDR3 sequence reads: CASSLPGGETQYF. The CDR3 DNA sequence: TGTGCCAGCAGCTTGCCGGGGGGAGAGACCCAGTACTTC.

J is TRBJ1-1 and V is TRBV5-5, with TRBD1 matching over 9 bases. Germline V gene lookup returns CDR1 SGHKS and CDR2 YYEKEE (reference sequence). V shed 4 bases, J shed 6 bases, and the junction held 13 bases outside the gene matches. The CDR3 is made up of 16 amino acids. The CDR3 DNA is TGTGCCAGCAGCCACCCGGGACAGGGTACCGCCTCTGAAGCTTTCTTT. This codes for CASSHPGQGTASEAFF.

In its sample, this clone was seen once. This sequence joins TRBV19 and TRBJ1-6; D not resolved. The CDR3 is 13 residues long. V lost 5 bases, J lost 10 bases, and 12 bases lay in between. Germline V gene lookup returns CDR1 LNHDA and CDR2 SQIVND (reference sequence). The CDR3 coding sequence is TGTGCCAGTAGTTGGGCGTTCCGATCACCCCTCCACTTT. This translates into CASSWAFRSPLHF.

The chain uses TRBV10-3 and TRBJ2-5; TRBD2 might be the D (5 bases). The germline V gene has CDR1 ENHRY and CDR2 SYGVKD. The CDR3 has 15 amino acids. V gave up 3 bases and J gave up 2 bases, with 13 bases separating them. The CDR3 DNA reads TGTGCCATCAGTGATAGCGCGAGTTATCAAGAGACCCAGTACTTC. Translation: CAISDSASYQETQYF.

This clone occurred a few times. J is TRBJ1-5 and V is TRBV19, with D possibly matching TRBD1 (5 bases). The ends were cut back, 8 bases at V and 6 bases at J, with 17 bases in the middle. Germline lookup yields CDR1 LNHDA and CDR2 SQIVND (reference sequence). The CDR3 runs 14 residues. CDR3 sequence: CASSHAGESQPQHF. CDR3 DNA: TGTGCCAGTTCTCATGCGGGGGAAAGTCAGCCCCAGCATTTT.